A selection of T cell receptor beta chains follows, all from one sample in a study of multiple sclerosis patients with progressive multifocal leukoencephalopathy. Some clones are missing from TCRdb's copy, which holds only in-frame ones; the method was immunoSEQ multiplex PCR. The table lists some 25,000 clones, approximately 90% of them singletons. This specimen was PBMCs, taken from a patient treated with natalizumab. The source is a man aged 25 to 40 with multiple sclerosis. Both conserved end residues are part of each CDR3. Size is omitted from some rows. Given values are once, few, many or a class for expanded clones.

j_gene	abundance	v_gene	CDR3aa
TRBJ1-2	.	TRBV2	CASSEMVGRGGYTF
TRBJ2-5	.	TRBV5-6	CASSSAGGSTGTQYF
TRBJ1-2	.	TRBV15	CATSRGRDSYGYTF
TRBJ1-4	.	TRBV19	CASSVTREGEKLFF
TRBJ1-5	.	TRBV6-5	CASNSRGQPQHF
TRBJ1-5	.	TRBV6-6	CASSYGDRWYQPQHF
TRBJ2-1	.	TRBV19	CASSFSGNLFNEQFF
TRBJ2-7	.	TRBV13	CASSARDSTYEQYF
TRBJ2-2	.	TRBV2	CASRTGGRDTGELFF
TRBJ2-1	.	TRBV10-1	CASSESARARDEQFF
TRBJ2-5	.	TRBV5-1	CASSLEGGVWETQYF
.	.	TRBV27	CASSFRRKGVSSYEQYF
TRBJ1-1	.	TRBV6-5	CASSYAGTGTTEAFF
TRBJ2-1	once	TRBV25-1	CASDRGDGRNNEQFF
TRBJ1-1	.	TRBV6-5	CASRSGTGNTEAFF
TRBJ1-1	.	TRBV7-9	CASSPGLNTEAFF
TRBJ2-4	.	TRBV11-3	CASSLGLILNLAKNIQYF
TRBJ2-1	.	TRBV6-1	CASGRPGQGSSEQFF
TRBJ2-3	.	TRBV4-3	CASSQRGSTDTQYF
TRBJ1-2	.	TRBV11-2	CASSLLRAYGYTF
TRBJ1-1	.	TRBV11-3	CASSPRDRVRLLNTEAFF
TRBJ2-3	.	TRBV5-6	CASSPYGGQGVWDTQYF
TRBJ1-2	.	TRBV7-2	CASSLGAALYGYTF
TRBJ2-1	.	TRBV19	CASSILAGIYNEQFF
TRBJ1-6	.	TRBV18	CASSADRTNSPLHF
TRBJ1-1	.	TRBV19	CASSKGQIQGTEAFF
TRBJ1-1	.	TRBV4-3	CASSQEWVMNTEAFF
TRBJ1-3	.	TRBV6-1	CASRREGGNTIYF
TRBJ1-2	.	TRBV30	CAWSVGDVNGYTF
TRBJ2-7	.	TRBV9	CASSVESGTYEQYF
TRBJ2-5	once	TRBV9	CASSVEGQFQETQYF
TRBJ1-1	.	TRBV29-1	CSVPRQGTEAFF
TRBJ1-3	.	TRBV5-1	CASSLVAATGNTIYF
TRBJ1-2	.	TRBV12-5	CASGLAFGGNF
TRBJ2-1	.	TRBV6-6	CASRGVSSEQFF
TRBJ2-5	.	TRBV4-3	CASSQARVANQETQYF
TRBJ1-5	.	TRBV5-5	CASSSGSNQPQHF
TRBJ1-2	.	TRBV7-9	CASSLRIESRNTGGYTF
TRBJ2-3	.	TRBV7-8	CASSWGVRREGTDTQYF
TRBJ2-3	few	TRBV7-2	CASKTNQGARTDTQYF
TRBJ2-1	.	TRBV4-1	CASSQVQGNNEQFF
TRBJ2-2	.	TRBV5-5	CANGDRNTGELFF
TRBJ2-2	.	TRBV5-1	CASSLLTNTGELFF
TRBJ2-3	.	TRBV10-1	CASSEGGPGSQIGTDTQYF
TRBJ1-1	.	TRBV5-1	CASSLGDRAKTEAFF
TRBJ1-4	.	TRBV6-6	CASSYAMAHSNEKLFF
TRBJ2-7	.	TRBV29-1	CSVAQGYEQYF
TRBJ2-2	.	TRBV19	CATKRTGGFNTGELFF
TRBJ1-3	.	TRBV5-6	CASSLSENTIYF
TRBJ2-3	.	TRBV9	CASSDLRGRGDTQYF
TRBJ1-6	.	TRBV30	CAFGRTNSPLHF
TRBJ2-2	.	TRBV19	CASSRTGELFF
TRBJ1-5	.	TRBV18	CASSPGQGLGQPQHF
TRBJ2-2	.	TRBV10-3	CAISAGTANTGELFF
TRBJ2-3	.	TRBV9	CASSLGGGSGLDTQYF
TRBJ2-4	once	TRBV14	CASSQGGLLAKNIQYF
TRBJ2-2	.	TRBV7-2	CASSSREAGELFF
TRBJ1-2	.	TRBV29-1	CSVEGTGAYGYTF